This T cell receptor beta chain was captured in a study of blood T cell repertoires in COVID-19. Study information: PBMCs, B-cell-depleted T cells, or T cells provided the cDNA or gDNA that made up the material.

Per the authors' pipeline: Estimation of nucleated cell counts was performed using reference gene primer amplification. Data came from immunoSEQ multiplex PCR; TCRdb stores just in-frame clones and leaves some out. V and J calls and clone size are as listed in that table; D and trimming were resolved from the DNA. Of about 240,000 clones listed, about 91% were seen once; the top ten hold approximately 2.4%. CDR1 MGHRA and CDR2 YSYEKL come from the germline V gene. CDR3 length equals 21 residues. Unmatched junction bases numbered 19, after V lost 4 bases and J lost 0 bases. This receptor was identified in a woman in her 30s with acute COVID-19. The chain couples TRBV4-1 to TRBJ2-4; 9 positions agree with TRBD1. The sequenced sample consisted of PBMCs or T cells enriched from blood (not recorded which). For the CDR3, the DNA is TGCGCCAGCAGCCGCCTACCCGGGACAGGGAGTGAAGGTGTAGCCAAAAACATTCAGTACTTC. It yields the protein CASSRLPGTGSEGVAKNIQYF.